The 16 T cell receptor beta chains listed next were all sequenced from one sample in a study of T-cell reconstitution after alpha-beta-depleted transplantation in children. Preparation of the TCRbeta library involved a method that used unique molecular identifiers. Using its own MiXCR run on the PCR reads, TCRdb lists one record per CDR3 protein. The sample holds about 200,000 distinct CDR3 sequences; about 15% are singletons and the top ten take less than 15%. Sample: PBMCs from the stem cell graft donor, taken from the stem cell graft. The receptors come from a human donor who donated a stem cell graft to a child with acute lymphoblastic leukemia.

This clonotype was counted at least ten times. The CDR3 DNA follows: TGTGCCAGCAGCGCGGGACTAGCGGCCCAAGCTGGGCAGTTCTTC. Its protein product is CASSAGLAAQAGQFF. This sequence joins TRBV9 and TRBJ2-1; 11 nucleotides agree with TRBD2. V lost 3 bases to trimming and J lost 12 bases; unmatched junction nucleotides: 11. CDR3 length: 15 residues. Germline V gene lookup returns CDR1 SGDLS and CDR2 YYNGEE.

This clonotype was picked up many times. The chain joins TRBV5-1 to TRBJ1-4; TRBD1 aligns across 10 bases. Germline V gives CDR1 SGHRS, CDR2 YFSETQ. Trimming at V came to 5 bases and at J to 8 bases, leaving 15 bases not matched to a gene. This CDR3 is built from 17 residues. The CDR3 nucleotides read TGCGCCAGCAGGCCTGGGACAGGGGCACTAGGGGTGGAAAAACTGTTTTTT. It yields the protein CASRPGTGALGVEKLFF.

This clonotype was seen ten or more times. This chain links TRBV20-1 with TRBJ2-1; 12 bases align to TRBD2. CDR1 and CDR2 (germline): DFQATT, SNEGSKA (reference sequence). The CDR3 runs 14 residues. Trimming at V came to 5 bases and at J to 5 bases, leaving 4 bases not matched to a gene. The CDR3 bases are TGCAGTGCTCCTAGCGGGAGGGCAAACAATGAGCAGTTCTTC. Translation: CSAPSGRANNEQFF.

This clonotype has a count of ten or more. The V and J genes are TRBV5-1 and TRBJ2-2, with no clear D. Trimming took off 2 bases at V and 6 bases at J, with 11 bases between the two ends. Germline-derived CDR1 and CDR2 are SGHRS and YFSETQ. The CDR3 consists of 14 residues. In DNA, the CDR3 is TGCGCCAGCAGCTTCACTCAGGTCTCCGGGGAGCTGTTTTTT. Amino acid sequence: CASSFTQVSGELFF.

The table lists this clonotype with many counts. The J gene is TRBJ1-3, the V gene TRBV12-3 or TRBV12-4, with a weak D call TRBD1 (5 bases). The CDR3 sequence is 12 residues long. V was shortened by 6 bases and J by 15 bases, with 18 bases between the two germline ends. CDR3 in DNA: TGTGCCAGCAGCTCCCCGGTCAGGGCCCCATATTTT. Amino acids: CASSSPVRAPYF.

This clonotype was found many times. The chain carries TRBV7-9 and TRBJ1-6; D is possibly TRBD1 (6 bases). Germline V gene lookup returns CDR1 SEHNR and CDR2 FQNEAQ (reference sequence). The CDR3 covers 12 residues. Trimming took off 5 bases at V and 10 bases at J, with 9 bases between the two ends. CDR3 region: CASSPGGSPLHF. The CDR3 coding sequence is TGTGCCAGCAGCCCCGGGGGCTCACCCCTCCACTTT.

This clonotype was observed at least ten times. The CDR3 nucleotides read TGCAGTGCGCCCGACTCCAAAATCTCTGGAAACACCATATATTTT. Protein product: CSAPDSKISGNTIYF. V gene TRBV20-1 combines with J gene TRBJ1-3; the D is unclear. Germline V gene lookup returns CDR1 DFQATT and CDR2 SNEGSKA (reference sequence). The CDR3 has 15 residues. The V gene lost 6 bases and the J gene lost 0 bases, with 15 bases spanning the gap.

This clonotype was seen at least ten times. The chain employs TRBV3-1 and TRBJ2-2, with 8 bases aligning to TRBD2. The length of the CDR3 is 17 residues. Per the germline V gene, CDR1 is LGHDT and CDR2 is YNNKEL (reference sequence). V lost 2 bases to trimming and J lost 7 bases; unmatched junction nucleotides: 12. The CDR3 sequence: CASSQKSQRELNGELFF. In DNA, the CDR3 is TGTGCCAGCAGCCAAAAGAGCCAGCGGGAGCTTAACGGGGAGCTGTTTTTT.

The V call is TRBV13, the J call TRBJ2-1; D uncertain. CDR1 PRHDT and CDR2 FYEKMQ come from the germline V gene (reference sequence). Trimming cost V 1 base and J 9 bases, with 7 bases left between them. The CDR3 is 12 amino acids. CDR3 nucleotide sequence: TGTGCCAGCAGCTTAGTGGGCGTTGAGCAGTTCTTC. It codes for CASSLVGVEQFF.

This chain connects TRBV18 to TRBJ2-1; 8 positions agree with TRBD2. The CDR3 loop spans 16 amino acids. The V gene end was trimmed by 2 bases and the J gene end by 5 bases; junction bases not matched to a gene: 8. The V gene's germline CDR1 is KGHSH and CDR2 LQKENI. CDR3 sequence (DNA): TGTGCCAGCTCACCATGGGGCATAGCGGGAAACAATGAGCAGTTCTTC. Translation gives CASSPWGIAGNNEQFF.

This chain connects TRBV7-2 to TRBJ2-7; no definite D call. CDR3 length: 14 residues. V lost 5 bases to trimming and J lost 2 bases, with 13 bases between them. CDR1 and CDR2 (germline): SGHTA, FQGNSA. CDR3 in DNA: TGTGCCAGCAGCAAACACAGACTTGCCTACGAGCAGTACTTC. Its protein is CASSKHRLAYEQYF. The full variable domain, completed using reference TRBV7-2 and TRBJ2-7, is GAGVSQSPSNKVTEKGKDVELRCDPISGHTALYWYRQSLGQGLEFLIYFQGNSAPDKSGLPSDRFSAERTGGSVSTLTIQRTQQEDSAVYLCASSKHRLAYEQYFGPGTRLTVT.

This clonotype showed up many times. This sequence joins TRBV12-3 or TRBV12-4 and TRBJ1-2, with D uncertain. The CDR3 loop spans 15 amino acids. Trimming cost V 5 bases and J 5 bases, with 18 bases left between them. This CDR3 reads CASSPRRRRPYGYTF. In DNA form, the CDR3 reads TGTGCCAGCAGTCCGAGGAGAAGAAGACCGTATGGCTACACCTTC.

This clonotype has just a few counts. This chain uses TRBV4-1 with TRBJ2-2; the match to TRBD2 covers 13 bases. Germline values: CDR1 MGHRA, CDR2 YSYEKL. The CDR3 is 18 residues long. V lost 3 bases, J lost 4 bases, and 8 bases stayed unmatched. CDR3 DNA: TGCGCCAGCAGCCAGGGACTAGCGGGATTTAGAGGCACCGGGGAGCTGTTTTTT. Translated: CASSQGLAGFRGTGELFF.

This clonotype was recorded a few times. The chain uses TRBV5-1 and TRBJ1-6; TRBD1 is a possible D gene (5 bases). The CDR3 contains 15 residues. The germline V and J ends were trimmed by 3 bases and 10 bases, with 17 bases remaining between them. Germline values: CDR1 SGHRS, CDR2 YFSETQ. CDR3 in DNA: TGCGCCAGCAGCTGGGGGACTGCGTCTGGCTCACCCCTCCACTTT. Translating it yields CASSWGTASGSPLHF.

This clonotype was detected once. The V gene is TRBV5-1, the J gene TRBJ2-2; D possibly corresponds to TRBD2 (6 bases). This CDR3 comprises 15 residues. V was clipped by 0 bases and J by 4 bases, with 10 bases between them. Germline CDR1 SGHRS, CDR2 YFSETQ. The CDR3 region has the DNA TGCGCCAGCAGCTTGGTGGAGGGGAGCACCGGGGAGCTGTTTTTT. Translating it yields CASSLVEGSTGELFF.

This clonotype was seen ten or more times. The rearrangement joins TRBV5-5 to TRBJ1-1; D is uncertain. Trimming pared 7 bases from V and 0 bases from J, leaving 16 bases between. Germline CDR1 is SGHKS and CDR2 is YYEKEE (reference sequence). CDR3 size: 15 residues. The DNA of the CDR3 is TGTGCCAGCCTGGGCCCTATGTCCATGAACACTGAAGCTTTCTTT. It specifies CASLGPMSMNTEAFF.